The clone carrying this TCR beta chain has a handful of counts. Antigen specificity is unknown. One entry per CDR3 protein results from TCRdb running MiXCR on the 5' RACE reads. The data contain some 150,000 distinct CDR3 sequences, approximately 6% of them singletons. This entry belongs to a study of T-cell memory formation after mild COVID-19. Findings of the study overall: Nothing confirmed that second-wave clones peaking on day 37 were specific for SARS-CoV-2.

V gave up 4 bases and J gave up 3 bases, with 8 bases separating them. This CDR3 spans 13 amino acids. Germline assignment: CDR1 KGHDR and CDR2 SFDVKD. This sequence originates from an adult woman who had mild COVID-19 (a few samples of this study predate the infection). Cell type and time point are not known. J is TRBJ1-2 and V is TRBV24-1; D is unresolved. The source material was PBMCs or a T cell subset sorted from them (not recorded which). CDR3 nucleotides: TGTGCCACCAGTGACTTAGACTACTATGGCTACACCTTC. This translates into CATSDLDYYGYTF.